A selection of T cell receptor beta chains follows, all from one sample in a study of blood T cell repertoires in COVID-19. Here immunoSEQ multiplex PCR was the method, and the copy in TCRdb shows in-frame clones only, minus some. The table includes some 230,000 clones, about four fifths detected once. Sequenced material: peripheral blood. These receptors originate from a woman aged 55-70 years with acute or convalescent COVID-19. The CDR3 runs from the conserved cysteine through the conserved F or W. A D gene is named only where the DNA matches it firmly. Rows give clone size only sometimes, using once, few, many, or a class for an expanded clone.

J gene,clone size,V gene,D gene,CDR3 DNA,CDR3 protein
TRBJ1-2,-,TRBV28,-,TGTGCCAGCAGTATCTCACTGGTTAACTATGGCTACACCTTC,CASSISLVNYGYTF
TRBJ2-3,-,TRBV7-6,TRBD2,TGTGCCAGCAGCTTAGAGTCGAGAGAAAGCGGGGGGGCTCCCGACACAGATACGCAGTATTTT,CASSLESRESGGAPDTDTQYF
TRBJ1-3,-,TRBV6-1,-,TGTGCCAGCAGTGAGCGGAGCGGGAGCTCTGGAAACACCATATATTTT,CASSERSGSSGNTIYF
TRBJ2-3,-,TRBV5-1,TRBD2,TGCGCCAGCAGCTTGGGCACCGGGGGGGGCACAGATACGCAGTATTTT,CASSLGTGGGTDTQYF
TRBJ1-2,-,TRBV5-4,-,TGTGCCAGCAGCTCACTAACAGGGACCTTTTTTGGCTACACCTTC,CASSSLTGTFFGYTF
TRBJ2-7,-,TRBV28,-,TGTGCCAGCAGTTATCCAGATCAGGACGAGCAGTACTTC,CASSYPDQDEQYF
TRBJ1-1,-,TRBV4-2,TRBD1,TGTGCCAGCAGCCAGGCAGGGGGTGCGGGGAACACTGAAGCTTTCTTT,CASSQAGGAGNTEAFF
TRBJ2-1,-,TRBV6-5,TRBD2,TGTGCCAGCAGTTACTCACTAGCGTGGGCCTACAATGAGCAGTTCTTC,CASSYSLAWAYNEQFF
TRBJ2-1,-,TRBV7-2,-,TGTGCCAGCAGCTTATGGTCGGGAGCCACGTTCAATGAGCAGTTCTTC,CASSLWSGATFNEQFF
TRBJ1-1,-,TRBV30,-,TGTGCCTGGAGTGGTCGGCGGGACACTGAAGCTTTCTTT,CAWSGRRDTEAFF
TRBJ1-1,-,TRBV25-1,-,TGTGCCAGCAGTGACCGGGACCGCCGCAGGGGCACTGAAGCTTTCTTT,CASSDRDRRRGTEAFF
TRBJ2-1,-,TRBV5-1,TRBD2,TGCGCCAGCAGCTTGGGAGGAGCGGGGTCCTACAATGAGCAGTTCTTC,CASSLGGAGSYNEQFF
TRBJ1-2,few,TRBV2,-,TGTGCCAGCAGTGAGGCCGGGTACTATGGCTACACCTTC,CASSEAGYYGYTF
TRBJ1-4,-,TRBV19,TRBD1,TGTGCCAGTAGTACGGGACAGGACTTCTATGAAAAACTGTTTTTT,CASSTGQDFYEKLFF
TRBJ1-6,-,TRBV9,TRBD1,TGTGCCAGCAGCGTGACAGGGAACCATAATTCACCCCTCCACTTT,CASSVTGNHNSPLHF
TRBJ1-1,few,TRBV14,TRBD1,TGTGCCAGCAGCCGGGGGGCAGCGACAGGGGGCCCTGAAGCTTTCTTT,CASSRGAATGGPEAFF
TRBJ2-7,-,TRBV19,-,TGTGCCAGTAGTATAAAGCTTCCTCTAGGCCGGGGGGAGCAGTACTTC,CASSIKLPLGRGEQYF
TRBJ2-3,-,TRBV27,-,TGTGCCAGCAGTCCGTTATTGGGCGGGAGCACAGATACGCAGTATTTT,CASSPLLGGSTDTQYF
TRBJ2-5,-,TRBV19,TRBD2,TGTGCCAGTAGTGGAAGGACTAGCGGGGTCCAAGAGACCCAGTACTTC,CASSGRTSGVQETQYF
TRBJ2-1,-,TRBV7-2,-,TGTGCCAGCAGCGTCTCCGGGAAAACGGCTGCCATGTTCTTC,CASSVSGKTAAMFF
TRBJ1-2,-,TRBV6-5,-,TGTGCCAGCACAGTCTCGGACCCGGGAGGCTACACCTTC,CASTVSDPGGYTF
TRBJ2-7,-,TRBV6-6,-,TGTGCCAGCAGAGACTCGACAGGTCCTAAGCTTAACGAGCAGTACTTC,CASRDSTGPKLNEQYF
TRBJ1-6,-,TRBV6-6,-,TGTGCCAGCACGAGGGAGGGGGGAAATTCACCCCTCCACTTT,CASTREGGNSPLHF
TRBJ1-1,-,TRBV30,-,TGTGCCTGGAGTGTTGGGGCCAAAAACACTGAAGCTTTCTTT,CAWSVGAKNTEAFF
TRBJ1-4,once,TRBV6-6,TRBD1,TGTGCCAGCAGCCATTACAGGGGCACTAATGAAAAACTGTTTTTT,CASSHYRGTNEKLFF
TRBJ2-1,once,TRBV4-2,-,TGTGCCAGCAGCCAGGAACAGGGTCTCGAGCAGTTCTTC,CASSQEQGLEQFF
TRBJ2-7,once,TRBV9,TRBD1,TGTGCCAGCAGCGCAGAACAGGGGAACGAGCAGTACTTC,CASSAEQGNEQYF
TRBJ1-2,few,TRBV27,-,TGTGCCAGCAGTCGACACCCCCCGAGAAACTATGGCTACACCTTC,CASSRHPPRNYGYTF
TRBJ1-6,-,TRBV7-9,-,TGTGCCACGGAGAATTCACCCCTCCACTTT,CATENSPLHF
TRBJ2-5,-,TRBV4-2,TRBD1,TGTGCCAGCAGCCAATACGGGACAGAGACCCAAGAGACCCAGTACTTC,CASSQYGTETQETQYF
TRBJ1-4,-,TRBV4-2,-,TGTGCCAGCAGCCAAGATGGACAGAGGGATGAAAAACTGTTTTTT,CASSQDGQRDEKLFF
TRBJ1-2,-,TRBV19,-,TGTGCCAGTAGTCCAGGGTTCTATGGCTACACCTTC,CASSPGFYGYTF
TRBJ2-1,-,TRBV25-1,TRBD2,TGTGCCAGCGCTGGTGCGGGGGGGGTTTACAATGAGCAGTTCTTC,CASAGAGGVYNEQFF
TRBJ2-5,-,TRBV13,TRBD1,TGTGCCAGCAGCCATGGGACAGGGGAGCAAATTTCCCAGTACTTC,CASSHGTGEQISQYF
TRBJ1-1,-,TRBV10-3,-,TGTGCCATCAGAAATACAGAGATGAACACTGAAGCTTTCTTT,CAIRNTEMNTEAFF
TRBJ1-4,-,TRBV28,TRBD1,TGTGCCAGCAGTCCCCAGACAGGGGGTTATGAAAAACTGTTTTTT,CASSPQTGGYEKLFF
TRBJ2-7,-,TRBV15,TRBD2,TGTGCCACCAGCGAGGGGCTAGCGGGGGACGAGCAGTACTTC,CATSEGLAGDEQYF